The source of this T cell receptor beta chain is a study of T cell responses to AZD1222 COVID-19 vaccine. Study in general: Pooled samples include second doses given at about 4 or 12 weeks. Study-wide points: Baseline seropositivity occurred in only 5 to 7 AZD1222 recipients. Researchers took repertoire samples only after the peak T cell response had come.

This clone was found once. The target antigen is unknown. The assay was immunoSEQ multiplex PCR, and TCRdb's table has in-frame clones only and misses some. The sample carries approximately 150,000 clones, 80% to 90% recorded once. This CDR3 comprises 15 residues. Germline lookup yields CDR1 LNHDA and CDR2 SQIVND (reference sequence). V shed 5 bases, J shed 0 bases, and the junction held 5 bases outside the gene matches. The sequencing here drew on peripheral blood, taken on day 0 of AZD1222 vaccination. The TCR originated in an adult in good health. The J gene is TRBJ1-1, the V gene TRBV19, with TRBD1 identical over 8 bases. Here the CDR3 reads CASSERTGMNTEAFF. As DNA, the CDR3 is TGTGCCAGTAGTGAGCGGACAGGGATGAACACTGAAGCTTTCTTT.